The TCR beta chain described here comes from a study of shared clonotypes between healthy human individuals. This clone was seen only once. Its antigen is not identified. Study-level results: Sequencing depth was expected to affect clonotype sharing among donors. When naive CD4 clonotypes were compared across a few donors, approximately 4.9% were shared.

Some clones are missing from TCRdb's copy, which holds only in-frame ones; the method was immunoSEQ multiplex PCR. This table holds roughly 2,500,000 clones, 80% to 95% found once. The V end lost 0 bases, the J end lost 10 bases, and 10 bases lay between the germline ends. This CDR3 has 13 amino acids. Germline CDR1 and CDR2: MRHNA and SNTAGT. The chain joins TRBV6-4 to TRBJ2-1; no firm D call. The sequencing sample was made of naive CD4+ T cells from PBMCs. Subset denoted: CD45RA+ positively selected. The clonotype comes from a man younger than 30 in good health. Some clones in this sample may be carry-over from other donors' samples. In DNA form, the CDR3 reads TGTGCCAGCAGTGACTCCCCTTTTTCGGAGCAGTTCTTC. It translates to CASSDSPFSEQFF.